This T cell receptor (beta chain) was retrieved from a study of PD-1 blockade in classical Hodgkin lymphoma. Whole-study findings and limits: Healthy donors reportedly exceeded newly diagnosed patients in baseline TCR diversity.

Germline V lookup: CDR1 SGHRS, CDR2 YFSETQ. Trimming shortened V by 3 bases and J by 3 bases, and 18 bases separated the two germline ends. The CDR3 loop spans 16 amino acids. Points on this clone: Its target is not known.

Time point of the sample: newly diagnosed, previously untreated cHL patient sample. The comparison group had newly diagnosed, previously untreated classical Hodgkin lymphoma. TCRdb's table, derived via immunoSEQ multiplex PCR, lists solely in-frame clones and lacks some. The sample consists of 70,000 or so clones, nearly 95% of them appearing once. The source of this sequence is a human donor with classical Hodgkin lymphoma. Source material: peripheral blood mononuclear cells (PBMCs). V gene TRBV5-1 combines with J gene TRBJ1-1, with TRBD1 as a possible D gene (5 bases). Here the CDR3 reads CASSSLRGIGDTEAFF. In DNA form, the CDR3 reads TGCGCCAGCAGCTCCTTAAGGGGTATAGGGGACACTGAAGCTTTCTTT.